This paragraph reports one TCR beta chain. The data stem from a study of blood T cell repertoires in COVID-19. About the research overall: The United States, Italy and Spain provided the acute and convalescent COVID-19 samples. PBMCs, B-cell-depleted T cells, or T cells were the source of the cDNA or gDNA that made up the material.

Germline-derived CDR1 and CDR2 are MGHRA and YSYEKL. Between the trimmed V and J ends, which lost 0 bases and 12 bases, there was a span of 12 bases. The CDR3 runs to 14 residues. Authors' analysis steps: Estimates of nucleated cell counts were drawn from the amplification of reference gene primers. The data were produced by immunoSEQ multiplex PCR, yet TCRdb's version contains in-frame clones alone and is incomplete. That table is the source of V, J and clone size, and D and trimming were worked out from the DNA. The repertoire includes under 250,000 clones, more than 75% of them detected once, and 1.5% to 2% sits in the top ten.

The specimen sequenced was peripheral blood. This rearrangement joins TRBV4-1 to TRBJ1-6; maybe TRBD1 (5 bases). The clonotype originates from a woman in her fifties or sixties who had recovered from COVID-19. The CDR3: CASSQDRDLIPLHF. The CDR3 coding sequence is TGCGCCAGCAGCCAAGACAGGGACTTAATACCCCTCCACTTT.